This record looks at one T cell receptor (beta chain) sequence and its context. This entry comes from a study of technical replicates of blood from several donors. Using immunoSEQ multiplex PCR, the repertoire was profiled, and TCRdb retains in-frame clones only, with some absent. The sample lists tens of thousands of clones, roughly 94% occurring once. The CDR3 consists of 13 residues. CDR1 and CDR2 from the germline V gene are MNHEY and SVGAGI. J lost 3 bases, V lost 5 bases, and 2 bases had no gene match. The material sequenced was T cells isolated from PBMCs. The chain combines TRBV6-5 with TRBJ2-3; 7 positions agree with TRBD2. This TCR came from a human donor in good health. The CDR3 reads CASSLAETDTQYF. The CDR3 DNA reads TGTGCCAGCAGTCTAGCGGAGACAGATACGCAGTATTTT.